The 29 T cell receptor beta chains below were found in one sample sequenced in a study of response to subunit inactivated influenza vaccine (dated by TCRdb to 2016 to 2018). Library preparation employed RT-PCR. The listed sequencing device is Illumina HiSeq 2500. Starting from the raw public reads, TCRdb applied fastp trimming at Q25, assembled clones with MiXCR and retained in-frame beta chains. CDR3 protein sequences are deduplicated, and each keeps its most common genes and DNA. Within this sample are around 850,000 distinct CDR3 sequences, with 18% of them counted one time only. Jointly, the top ten make up roughly a tenth of the sample. Here the sequenced sample was PBMCs from blood, taken more than 4 days after vaccination. The receptors were gathered from a man aged 50 or older who received an inactivated influenza vaccine. Donor details come from another sample of the same person, matched by shared clones.

The chain has TRBV20-1 and TRBJ2-7; 8 bases map to TRBD1. This CDR3 spans 15 amino acids. J was trimmed by 6 bases and V by 5 bases; bases with no gene match: 15. Germline CDR1 DFQATT, CDR2 SNEGSKA (reference sequence). The CDR3 loop reads CSAVPTTGVLSEQYF. The CDR3 nucleotides are TGCAGTGCTGTACCCACGACAGGGGTTTTGAGCGAGCAGTACTTC.

The chain recombines TRBV20-1 with TRBJ2-4, with 7 bases aligning to TRBD1. The junction had 5 bases not matched to a gene; V was cut back by 5 bases and J by 1 base. The V gene's germline CDR1 is DFQATT and CDR2 SNEGSKA (reference sequence). The CDR3 length is 14 residues. In DNA, the CDR3 is TGCAGTGCTTACAGGGGTTCTGCCAAAAACATTCAGTACTTC. Residues: CSAYRGSAKNIQYF.

This clonotype has only one observation. V and J are TRBV6-2 or TRBV6-3 and TRBJ2-1; TRBD1 matches at 11 bases. Germline assignment: CDR1 MNHEY and CDR2 SVGEGT. This CDR3 has 14 residues. The V segment lost 5 bases and the J segment 9 bases; nucleotides outside the gene matches: 6. CDR3 sequence reads: CASSGQGAQSEQFF. The DNA for the CDR3 is TGTGCCAGCAGTGGACAGGGGGCGCAAAGTGAGCAGTTCTTC.

This rearrangement joins TRBV28 to TRBJ2-4; TRBD2 might be the D (6 bases). Germline lookup yields CDR1 MDHEN and CDR2 SYDVKM. The CDR3 sequence is 15 residues long. V was shortened by 3 bases and J by 8 bases, with 17 bases between the two germline ends. The CDR3 nucleotides are TGTGCCAGCAGTTTCCTTTCGGGGGTTGAAGACATTCAGTACTTC. Translating gives CASSFLSGVEDIQYF.

Many counts were recorded for this clonotype. DNA for the CDR3: TGCAGTGCTCGGACATTACTGAACACTGAAGCTTTCTTT. This translates into CSARTLLNTEAFF. This chain links TRBV20-1 with TRBJ1-1, with D perhaps matching TRBD1 (5 bases). This CDR3 has 13 amino acids. Trimming took off 5 bases at V and 0 bases at J, with 10 bases between the two ends. Germline values: CDR1 DFQATT, CDR2 SNEGSKA (reference sequence).

The table lists this clonotype with a few counts. V gene TRBV10-3 combines with J gene TRBJ2-1; the D call may be TRBD1 or TRBD2 (5 bases each). Germline CDR1 is ENHRY and CDR2 is SYGVKD. The CDR3 is 16 residues long. V was shortened by 4 bases and J by 0 bases, with 13 bases between the two germline ends. The CDR3 DNA follows: TGTGCCATCAGTGGACGGGACCCAAACTCCTACAATGAGCAGTTCTTC. Translating gives CAISGRDPNSYNEQFF.

This clonotype was counted between two and nine times. The chain links TRBV13 to TRBJ1-1; D is uncertain. The germline gives CDR1 PRHDT, CDR2 FYEKMQ (reference sequence). V lost 5 bases and J 5 bases, leaving 15 bases between the germline ends. The CDR3 has 14 residues. In DNA, the CDR3 is TGTGCCAGCAGCCCCCGGGTCAGTGTAACTGAAGCTTTCTTT. Translation: CASSPRVSVTEAFF.

This chain connects TRBV4-3 to TRBJ2-1; D is possibly TRBD2 (6 bases). Between the trimmed V and J ends, which lost 0 bases and 5 bases, there was a span of 14 bases. This CDR3 region has 16 residues. CDR1 is LGHNA and CDR2 is YSLEER in the germline V gene. The CDR3, as DNA: TGCGCCAGCAGCCAAGATTTTTTGGCGGGACACAATGAGCAGTTCTTC. This encodes CASSQDFLAGHNEQFF.

The chain couples TRBV5-1 to TRBJ2-7; D might be TRBD1 or TRBD2, each matching 6 bases. Germline V gives CDR1 SGHRS, CDR2 YFSETQ. Trimming took 2 bases from V and 5 from J, leaving 11 bases between them. This CDR3 contains 13 residues. The DNA for the CDR3 is TGCGCCAGCAGCTTCGGGGGCCGGAACGAGCAGTACTTC. Its protein is CASSFGGRNEQYF.

There are a few counts of this clonotype. This rearrangement joins TRBV11-2 to TRBJ1-4; D unresolved. Trimming removed 1 base from V and 0 bases from J, with 9 bases in between. Germline CDR1 and CDR2: SGHAT and FQNNGV. This CDR3 region has 16 residues. The CDR3 here is CASSLGLLTTNEKLFF. CDR3 DNA sequence: TGTGCCAGCAGCTTAGGGTTACTTACAACTAATGAAAAACTGTTTTTT.

V is TRBV5-1 and J is TRBJ1-1; no reliable D call. CDR3 length: 13 residues. Trimming cost V 7 bases and J 2 bases, with 12 bases left between them. The germline V gene has CDR1 SGHRS and CDR2 YFSETQ. The CDR3 sequence is CASAAGSNTEAFF. The CDR3 coding sequence is TGCGCCAGCGCGGCCGGATCTAACACTGAAGCTTTCTTT.

This clonotype was observed a few times. The chain joins TRBV20-1 to TRBJ2-1; 7 nucleotides align to TRBD2. Looked up from germline, CDR1 is DFQATT and CDR2 is SNEGSKA (reference sequence). V shed 3 bases and J 2 bases; nucleotides not matched to a gene: 10. CDR3 length equals 16 residues. The DNA for the CDR3 is TGCAGTGCTAGTTCTTTCGGCCGGGGGGCCTACAATGAGCAGTTCTTC. Protein product: CSASSFGRGAYNEQFF.

This clonotype occurred a few times. The V gene is TRBV10-3, the J gene TRBJ2-7, with D possibly TRBD1 on 6 matching bases. The ends were cut back, 4 bases at V and 6 bases at J, with 16 bases in the middle. The CDR3 totals 14 residues. CDR1 ENHRY and CDR2 SYGVKD come from the germline V gene. CDR3 sequence reads: CAISGGSRGGEQYF. CDR3 DNA: TGTGCCATCAGTGGGGGGTCAAGAGGGGGCGAGCAGTACTTC.

This rearrangement joins TRBV7-2 to TRBJ2-7; D is unresolved. The V gene lost 1 base and the J gene lost 3 bases, with 10 bases spanning the gap. The CDR3 runs 14 residues. The germline V gene has CDR1 SGHTA and CDR2 FQGNSA. DNA for the CDR3: TGTGCCAGCAGCTTAGGCCTCAGGAACTACGAGCAGTACTTC. This sequence encodes CASSLGLRNYEQYF.

This clonotype was seen a handful of times. This chain's CDR3 is CASSQGPGQGHGQYF. In DNA form, the CDR3 reads TGCGCCAGCAGCCAAGGACCGGGACAGGGTCATGGGCAGTACTTC. The V gene is TRBV4-3, the J gene TRBJ2-7; 9 nucleotides agree with TRBD1. This CDR3 contains 15 residues. V gave up 1 base and J gave up 9 bases; unmatched junction bases: 10. The V gene's germline CDR1 is LGHNA and CDR2 YSLEER.

This clonotype was counted a few times. The chain recombines TRBV15 with TRBJ1-5; possibly TRBD1 for D (6 bases). Trimming pared 4 bases from V and 3 bases from J, leaving 16 bases between. Germline loops: CDR1 LNHNV, CDR2 YYDKDF (reference sequence). The CDR3 contains 16 residues. CDR3 in DNA: TGTGCCACCAGCATGAACCTCCGGGACAACAATCAGCCCCAGCATTTT. This codes for CATSMNLRDNNQPQHF.

The chain recombines TRBV21-1 with TRBJ2-1; the D segment call TRBD1 is taken from the table without a DNA check. TRBV21-1 is an annotated pseudogene. The CDR3 consists of 14 residues. The CDR3 DNA reads as TGTGCCAGCAGCAACGGGACAGGATACAATGAGCAGTTCTTC. It translates to CASSNGTGYNEQFF.

This clonotype showed up just once. The chain recombines TRBV6-2 or TRBV6-3 with TRBJ2-7; 10 bases line up with TRBD2. This CDR3 spans 13 amino acids. Germline lookup yields CDR1 MNHEY and CDR2 SVGEGT. V lost 6 bases and J lost 7; bases outside the gene matches: 6. CDR3 sequence: CASRGLAELEQYF. CDR3 sequence (DNA): TGTGCCAGCAGAGGACTAGCGGAATTGGAGCAGTACTTC.

The chain has TRBV6-4 and TRBJ2-1; possibly TRBD2 for D (6 bases). Germline values: CDR1 MRHNA, CDR2 SNTAGT. The CDR3 spans 15 residues. V shed 2 bases and J shed 5 bases, with 13 bases lying between them. The CDR3 region is CASSDVPGADNEQFF. CDR3 in DNA: TGTGCCAGCAGTGACGTGCCGGGAGCCGACAATGAGCAGTTCTTC.

This rearrangement joins TRBV7-9 to TRBJ2-3; no definite D call. The V gene lost 3 bases and the J gene lost 6 bases, with 16 bases spanning the gap. The CDR3 has 15 amino acids. Germline V gene lookup returns CDR1 SEHNR and CDR2 FQNEAQ (reference sequence). CDR3: CASSFTSQPTDTQYF. The CDR3 DNA is TGTGCCAGCAGCTTCACATCCCAACCCACGGATACGCAGTATTTT. The entire variable domain, with the rest obtained from reference TRBV7-9 and TRBJ2-3, is as follows: DTGVSQNPRHKITKRGQNVTFRCDPISEHNRLYWYRQTLGQGPEFLTYFQNEAQLEKSRLLSDRFSAERPKGSFSTLEIQRTEQGDSAMYLCASSFTSQPTDTQYFGPGTRLTVL.

This clonotype showed up just a few times. The rearrangement joins TRBV6-5 to TRBJ2-5; D perhaps matches TRBD2 (5 bases). This CDR3 is built from 15 residues. Trimming removed 0 bases from V and 5 bases from J, with 13 bases in between. Germline CDR1 reads MNHEY; CDR2 reads SVGAGI. The CDR3 region has the DNA TGTGCCAGCAGTTACTCGGCCGGGATGGGCGAGACCCAGTACTTC. Amino acids: CASSYSAGMGETQYF.

The chain uses TRBV7-9 and TRBJ2-3; 8 bases map to TRBD2. The V segment lost 6 bases and the J segment 2 bases; nucleotides outside the gene matches: 7. CDR1 SEHNR and CDR2 FQNEAQ come from the germline V gene (reference sequence). The CDR3 totals 15 residues. The CDR3 spells CASRPSGGNTDTQYF. The DNA of the CDR3 is TGTGCCAGCAGACCAAGCGGGGGCAACACAGATACGCAGTATTTT.

The table lists this clonotype with a few counts. This chain links TRBV5-6 with TRBJ2-3, with 9 bases fitting TRBD1. Germline V CDR1 and CDR2: SGHDT, YYEEEE. CDR3 length equals 14 residues. Germline trimming cut 2 bases from V and 4 bases from J; bases unmatched to any gene: 2. CDR3 amino acids: CASSLQGAPDTQYF. The CDR3 bases are TGTGCCAGCAGCTTACAGGGGGCCCCAGATACGCAGTATTTT.

This rearrangement joins TRBV29-1 to TRBJ1-1; no clear D. The germline V and J ends were trimmed by 8 bases and 0 bases, with 16 bases remaining between them. Germline CDR1 and CDR2: SQVTM and ANQGSEA. The CDR3 sequence is 14 residues long. CDR3 in DNA: TGCAGCATTCCGGGGAGAACTATGAACACTGAAGCTTTCTTT. The encoded protein is CSIPGRTMNTEAFF.

This clonotype showed up just a few times. J is TRBJ2-3 and V is TRBV24-1; tentative D call: TRBD2 (6 bases). This CDR3 comprises 16 residues. Trimming took off 9 bases at V and 0 bases at J, with 18 bases between the two ends. Per the germline V gene, CDR1 is KGHDR and CDR2 is SFDVKD. The CDR3 nucleotides read TGTGCCACCGCGCGGGGACCGGGAGTTAGCACAGATACGCAGTATTTT. Its protein product is CATARGPGVSTDTQYF.

The genes are TRBV18 and TRBJ2-1; D remains ambiguous. The germline V gene encodes CDR1 KGHSH and CDR2 LQKENI. This CDR3 spans 13 amino acids. V lost 4 bases to trimming and J lost 8 bases, with 12 bases between them. CDR3 loop: CASSLLAVDEQFF. CDR3 coding DNA: TGTGCCAGCTCACTCTTAGCTGTGGATGAGCAGTTCTTC.

J is TRBJ2-7 and V is TRBV18; D is ambiguous. Germline CDR1 reads KGHSH; CDR2 reads LQKENI. The CDR3 sequence is 12 residues long. V was trimmed by 5 bases and J by 2 bases, leaving 7 bases between them. CDR3 sequence (DNA): TGTGCCAGCTCAGCAGGAACCTACGAGCAGTACTTC. Translating gives CASSAGTYEQYF.

This clonotype was recorded a few times. An end of the junction does not agree with germline; a read error may underlie this. The CDR3 here is CSARGTAAYEQYF. CDR3 sequence (DNA): TGCAGTGCCAGAGGCACAGCGGCCTACGAGCAGTACTTC. The rearrangement joins TRBV20-1 to TRBJ2-7, with TRBD2 as a possible D gene (5 bases). This CDR3 comprises 13 residues. Per germline, CDR1 DFQATT and CDR2 SNEGSKA (reference sequence).

The CDR3 sequence is CASSPSLDPYNEQFF. The CDR3 DNA reads TGTGCCAGCAGCCCGTCTCTAGACCCTTACAATGAGCAGTTCTTC. The J gene is TRBJ2-1, the V gene TRBV5-4; no reliable D call. The germline V gene has CDR1 SGHNT and CDR2 YYREEE (reference sequence). The CDR3 is 15 amino acids. With 4 bases removed from V and 4 bases from J, the gap between germline ends came to 15 bases.